The 2 T cell receptor beta chains below were found in one sample sequenced in a study of preoperative IRX-2 immunotherapy in early breast cancer. Treatment in this sample: preoperative locoregional IRX-2 cytokine immunotherapy. Profiled with immunoSEQ multiplex PCR; TCRdb holds only in-frame clones, not every one. The data contain tens of thousands of clones, about nine tenths of them singletons. The specimen was tumor tissue, collected after IRX-2 immunotherapy. The receptors come from a human donor with breast cancer.

V usage is TRBV11-3 and J usage is TRBJ2-5; D gene uncertain. V was shortened by 4 bases and J by 3 bases, with 12 bases between the two germline ends. CDR3 size: 14 residues. Germline V CDR1 and CDR2: SGHNT, YENEEA. This CDR3 is CASSSSDWKETQYF. CDR3 nucleotide sequence: TGTGCCAGCAGCTCTTCCGACTGGAAAGAGACCCAGTACTTC.

The chain joins TRBV6-8 to TRBJ2-7, with D perhaps matching TRBD1 (6 bases). The CDR3 length is 13 residues. Germline CDR1 and CDR2: MNHGY and SAAAGT. The ends were cut back, 3 bases at V and 2 bases at J, with 8 bases in the middle. Here the CDR3 reads CASSYNRAYEQYF. CDR3 nucleotide sequence: TGTGCCAGCAGTTATAACAGGGCCTACGAGCAGTACTTC.